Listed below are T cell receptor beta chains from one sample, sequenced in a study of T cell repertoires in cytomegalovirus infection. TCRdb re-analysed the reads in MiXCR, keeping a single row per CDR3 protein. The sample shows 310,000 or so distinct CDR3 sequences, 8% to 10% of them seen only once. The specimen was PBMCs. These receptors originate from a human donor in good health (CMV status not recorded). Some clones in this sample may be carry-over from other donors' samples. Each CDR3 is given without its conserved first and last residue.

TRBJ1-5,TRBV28,ASSLIFSQGAGQPQH
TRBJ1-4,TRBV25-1,ASSENGVPYEKLF
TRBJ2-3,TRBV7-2,ASSRTVDTQY
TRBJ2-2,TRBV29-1,SVEARTGFGELF
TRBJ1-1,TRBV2,ASSDLQNTEAF
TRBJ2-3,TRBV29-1,SVMANTDTQY
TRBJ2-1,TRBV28,ASSSWGTGRDNEQF
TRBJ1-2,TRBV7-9,ASRSTGGAGLDGYT
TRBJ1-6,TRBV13,ASSLNPDSPLH
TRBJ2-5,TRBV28,ASSLWGPGREETQY
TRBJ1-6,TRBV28,ASSPWTGSSPSPLH
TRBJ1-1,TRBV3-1,ASSQAGVGAF
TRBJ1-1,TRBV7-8,ASSLFLGHKNTEAF
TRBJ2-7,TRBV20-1,SAAGGTVGEQY
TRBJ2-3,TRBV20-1,SVRDRGTDTQY
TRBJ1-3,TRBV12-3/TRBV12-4,ASSLGDSGNTIY
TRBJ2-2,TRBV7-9,ASRNGASGSRTGELF
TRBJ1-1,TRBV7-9,ASSLRSGRGQSEAF
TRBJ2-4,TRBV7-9,ASSNRDSKNIQY
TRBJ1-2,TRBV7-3,ASSPGQGAGGYT
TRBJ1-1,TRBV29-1,SAGRLNTEAF
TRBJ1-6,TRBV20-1,SASPGVWASPLH
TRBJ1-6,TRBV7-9,ASSLAADLSSYNSPLH
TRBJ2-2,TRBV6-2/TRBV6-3,ASSYSSDGQGAPNTGELF
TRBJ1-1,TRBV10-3,AISVAKGRSEAF
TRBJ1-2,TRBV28,ASSLWVRGSYGYT
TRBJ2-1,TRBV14,ASSQVPRGGNEQF
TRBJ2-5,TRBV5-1,ASSLAVGAKTQY
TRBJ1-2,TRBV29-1,SVQASRGVHGYT
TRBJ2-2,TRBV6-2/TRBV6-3,ASSYDASGGTGELF
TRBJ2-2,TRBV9,ASSVSDGELF
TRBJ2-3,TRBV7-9,ASTQAGQGWRDTQY
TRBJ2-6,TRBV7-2,ASSLGGGRGVLT
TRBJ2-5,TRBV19,ASSIDYRGSETQY
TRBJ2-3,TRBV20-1,SARARGQGLTDTQY
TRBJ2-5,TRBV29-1,SVEDREETQY
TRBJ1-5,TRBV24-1,ATSDSNQPQH
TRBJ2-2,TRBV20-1,SGSANTGELF
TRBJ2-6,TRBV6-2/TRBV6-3,ASSTGTGTSLAGANVLT
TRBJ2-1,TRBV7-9,ASSKNSPGEQF
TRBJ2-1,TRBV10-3,AISDTYNEQF
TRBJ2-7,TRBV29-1,SVRQKGGGPYEQY
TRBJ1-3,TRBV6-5,ASSSPGGSSGNTIY
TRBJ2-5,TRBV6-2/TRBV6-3,ASSPSRISTYQETQY
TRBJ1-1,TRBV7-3,ASSSEAPGQNTEAF
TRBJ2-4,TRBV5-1,ASSLEGQTIQY
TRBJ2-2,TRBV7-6,ASSLSNTGELF
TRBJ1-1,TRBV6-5,ASSYRQNRGREAF
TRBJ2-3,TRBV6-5,ASSYSGLAATDTQY
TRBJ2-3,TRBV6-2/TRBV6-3,ASNRGGTDTQY
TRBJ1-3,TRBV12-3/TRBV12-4,ASSSWGSGNTIY
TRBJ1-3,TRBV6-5,ASPLERASGNTIY
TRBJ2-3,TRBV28,ASSDGASGRADTQY
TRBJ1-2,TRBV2,ASSDWEGDYGYT
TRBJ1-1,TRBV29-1,SVEDPPFRNTEAF
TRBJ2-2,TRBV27,ASSPGLAGSNTGELF
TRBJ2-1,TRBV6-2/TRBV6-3,ASSYAGVYNEQF
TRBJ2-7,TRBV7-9,ASSSQGIGEQY
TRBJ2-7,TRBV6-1,ASSRGGNEQY
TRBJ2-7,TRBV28,ASSDRDKGLGDEQY